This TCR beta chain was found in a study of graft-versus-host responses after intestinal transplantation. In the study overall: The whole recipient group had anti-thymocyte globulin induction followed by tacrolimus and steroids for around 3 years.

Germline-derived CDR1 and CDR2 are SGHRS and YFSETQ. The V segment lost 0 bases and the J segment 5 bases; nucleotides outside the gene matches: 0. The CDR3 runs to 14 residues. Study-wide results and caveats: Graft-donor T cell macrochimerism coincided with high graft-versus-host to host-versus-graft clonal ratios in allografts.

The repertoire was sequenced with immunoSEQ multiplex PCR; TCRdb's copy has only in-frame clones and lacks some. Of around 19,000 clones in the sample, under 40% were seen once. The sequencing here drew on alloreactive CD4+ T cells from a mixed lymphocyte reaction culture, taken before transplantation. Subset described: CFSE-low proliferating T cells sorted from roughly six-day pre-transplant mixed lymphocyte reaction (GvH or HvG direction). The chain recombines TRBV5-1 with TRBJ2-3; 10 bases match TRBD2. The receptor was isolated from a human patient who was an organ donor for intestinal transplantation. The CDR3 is CASSLGLAGDTQYF. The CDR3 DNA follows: TGCGCCAGCAGCTTGGGACTAGCGGGAGATACGCAGTATTTT.